Each of the 13 T cell receptor beta chains below was sequenced from the same sample in a study of shared clonotypes between healthy human individuals. Using immunoSEQ multiplex PCR, the repertoire was profiled, and TCRdb retains in-frame clones only, with some absent. The sample has about 1 million clones, about 75% seen once. Material: memory CD4+ T cells sorted from blood. The subset: CD45RA-negative fraction. The receptors derive from a man aged 18 to 30 in good health.

V usage is TRBV7-2 and J usage is TRBJ1-6; 11 nucleotides line up with TRBD1. The CDR3 totals 17 residues. The J segment lost 7 bases and the V segment lost 5 bases, leaving 10 bases of the junction unmatched. The V gene's germline CDR1 is SGHTA and CDR2 FQGNSA. Here the CDR3 DNA reads TGTGCCAGCAGCCGGGGACAGGGGGGAGTCTGGAATTCACCCCTCCACTTT. Protein: CASSRGQGGVWNSPLHF.

With regard to this clone: The germline gene is not matched at one end of the junction; a read error may be the cause. The CDR3 bases are TGTGCCAGCAGTTCCTTAGCGGGAGGGAGCAAAGATACGCAGTATTTT. Translation: CASSSLAGGSKDTQYF. This chain connects TRBV6-5 to TRBJ2-3; TRBD2 matches at 11 bases. The CDR3 sequence is 16 residues long. CDR1 is MNHEY and CDR2 is SVGAGI in the germline V gene.

The rearrangement uses TRBV6-5 and TRBJ1-1; 7 positions match TRBD1. The V gene's germline CDR1 is MNHEY and CDR2 SVGAGI. The CDR3 is made up of 13 amino acids. The trim removed 6 bases at V and 3 bases at J, leaving 4 bases unmatched. CDR3 amino acids: CASRRQGYTEAFF. The CDR3 coding sequence is TGTGCCAGCAGAAGACAGGGTTACACTGAAGCTTTCTTT.

J is TRBJ1-5 and V is TRBV2; 7 positions match TRBD1. With 3 bases clipped from V and 3 bases from J, the junction kept 5 bases outside the gene matches. Germline V gives CDR1 SNHLY, CDR2 FYNNEI. The CDR3 totals 15 residues. The CDR3 protein is CASSEEGAFNQPQHF. DNA for the CDR3: TGTGCCAGCAGTGAGGAGGGGGCCTTCAATCAGCCCCAGCATTTT.

This chain links TRBV4-1 with TRBJ2-5; 13 bases align to TRBD2. This CDR3 contains 16 residues. CDR1 is MGHRA and CDR2 is YSYEKL in the germline V gene. V shed 0 bases and J 5 bases; nucleotides not matched to a gene: 3. CDR3 sequence: CASSQELAGGLETQYF. Here the CDR3 DNA reads TGCGCCAGCAGCCAAGAACTAGCGGGGGGGCTGGAGACCCAGTACTTC.

J is TRBJ1-2 and V is TRBV6-1; D not resolved. There are 15 residues in the CDR3. V gave up 4 bases and J gave up 4 bases, with 16 bases separating them. Germline V gene data show CDR1 as MNHNS and CDR2 as SASEGT. The CDR3 bases are TGTGCCAGCAGTGGAGGCAATGGTGCCCTCTATGGCTACACCTTC. It is translated as CASSGGNGALYGYTF.

The chain combines TRBV30 with TRBJ1-1, with D uncertain. The V and J ends lost 6 bases and 0 bases respectively, with 11 bases between them. The CDR3 contains 13 residues. Germline V gives CDR1 GTSNPN, CDR2 SVGIG (reference sequence). CDR3 loop: CACQEDLNTEAFF. In DNA, the CDR3 is TGTGCCTGCCAGGAGGACCTGAACACTGAAGCTTTCTTT. Supplemented by reference TRBV30 and TRBJ1-1, the full variable domain reads SQTIHQWPATLVQPVGSPLSLECTVEGTSNPNLYWYRQAAGRGLQLLFYSVGIGQISSEVPQNLSASRPQDRQFILSSKKLLLSDSGFYLCACQEDLNTEAFFGQGTRLTVV.

The chain uses TRBV5-1 and TRBJ2-7; D is uncertain. Germline CDR1 SGHRS, CDR2 YFSETQ. The length of the CDR3 is 14 residues. V shed 4 bases and J shed 2 bases, with 13 bases lying between them. This CDR3 reads CASSLTDGAYEQYF. The CDR3 region has the DNA TGCGCCAGCAGCCTGACCGACGGAGCCTACGAGCAGTACTTC.

This chain connects TRBV6-6 to TRBJ2-3; TRBD1 matches 9 bases. Germline-derived CDR1 and CDR2 are MNHNY and SVGAGI (reference sequence). J lost 4 bases, V lost 2 bases, and 4 bases had no gene match. The CDR3 has 15 residues. The CDR3 here is CASSYLGQGSDTQYF. CDR3 nucleotides: TGTGCCAGCAGTTACCTTGGACAGGGGTCAGATACGCAGTATTTT.

This sequence joins TRBV18 and TRBJ1-1; D unresolved. Germline values: CDR1 KGHSH, CDR2 LQKENI. The V and J ends lost 6 bases and 5 bases respectively, with 19 bases between them. This CDR3 spans 15 amino acids. CDR3 region: CASSYHGTSGTEAFF. CDR3 bases: TGTGCCAGCTCGTACCACGGCACCTCAGGAACTGAAGCTTTCTTT.

This clone was observed a few times. This chain connects TRBV6-1 to TRBJ1-5; D is ambiguous. The CDR3 has 14 amino acids. From germline, CDR1 is MNHNS and CDR2 SASEGT. Trimming took off 4 bases at V and 3 bases at J, with 10 bases between the two ends. In DNA form, the CDR3 reads TGTGCCAGCAGTGTAAGGGAGATCAATCAGCCCCAGCATTTT. Translated, it gives CASSVREINQPQHF.

The chain has TRBV14 and TRBJ2-1; D may be TRBD1 or TRBD2 (5 bases each). V dropped 5 bases and J dropped 6 bases, with 20 bases sitting between them. CDR3 length equals 16 residues. Germline V CDR1 and CDR2: SGHDN, FVKESK. The CDR3 nucleotides read TGTGCCAGCAGCATAACCGGGACCCGGAAACGCAATGAGCAGTTCTTC. Protein product: CASSITGTRKRNEQFF.

Regarding this clone: This may stem from a read error, because a much larger clone lies one nucleotide away. The chain uses TRBV5-5 and TRBJ1-4; TRBD1 matches at 9 bases. The CDR3 has 14 amino acids. Per the germline V gene, CDR1 is SGHKS and CDR2 is YYEKEE (reference sequence). Trimming cost V 4 bases and J 5 bases; bases outside gene matches: 3. The CDR3: CASSRDRVNEKLFF. CDR3 nucleotide sequence: TGTGCCAGCAGCCGGGACAGGGTAAATGAAAAACTGTTTTTT.